This T cell receptor beta chain was retrieved from a study of blood T cells in healthy people across ages. This clonotype was detected only a few times. This CDR3 region has 13 residues. The ends were cut back, 6 bases at V and 8 bases at J, with 15 bases in the middle. Combining a sample-barcoded 5' primer with a J-beta primer mix, a second PCR ran for roughly 6 to 11 cycles. One entry per CDR3 protein results from TCRdb running MiXCR on the 5' RACE reads. Here the sample spans approximately 800,000 distinct CDR3 sequences, just under 25% being singletons. The same sample was also studied in work on T cells of mothers and their children.

This clonotype was sampled from a boy younger than 18 in good health. Material for sequencing was blood. The rearrangement uses TRBV12-3 or TRBV12-4 and TRBJ2-3; the D gene could be TRBD1 or TRBD2 (5 bases each). The CDR3 DNA is TGTGCCAGCAGCTTGGGTACCGGGACTACGCAGTATTTT. The encoded protein is CASSLGTGTTQYF.